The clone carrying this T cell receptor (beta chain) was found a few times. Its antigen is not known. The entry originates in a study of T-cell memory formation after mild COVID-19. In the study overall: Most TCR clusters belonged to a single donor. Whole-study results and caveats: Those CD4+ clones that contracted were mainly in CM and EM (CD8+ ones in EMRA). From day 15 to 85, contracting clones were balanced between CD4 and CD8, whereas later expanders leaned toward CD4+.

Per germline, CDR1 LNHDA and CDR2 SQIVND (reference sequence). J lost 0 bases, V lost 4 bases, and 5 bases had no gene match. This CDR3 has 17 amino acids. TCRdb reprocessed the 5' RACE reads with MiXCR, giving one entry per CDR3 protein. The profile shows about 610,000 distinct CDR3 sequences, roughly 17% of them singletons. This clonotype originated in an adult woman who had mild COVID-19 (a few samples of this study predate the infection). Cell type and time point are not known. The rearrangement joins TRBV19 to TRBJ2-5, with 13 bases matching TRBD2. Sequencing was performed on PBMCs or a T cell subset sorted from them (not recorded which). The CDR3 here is CASSNGLAGVNQETQYF. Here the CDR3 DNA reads TGTGCCAGTAGTAACGGACTAGCGGGGGTAAACCAAGAGACCCAGTACTTC. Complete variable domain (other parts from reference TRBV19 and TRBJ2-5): DGGITQSPKYLFRKEGQNVTLSCEQNLNHDAMYWYRQDPGQGLRLIYYSQIVNDFQKGDIAEGYSVSREKKESFPLTVTSAQKNPTAFYLCASSNGLAGVNQETQYFGPGTRLLVL.